The rows below give T cell receptor beta chains drawn from one sample of a study of blood T cell repertoires in COVID-19. Generated by immunoSEQ multiplex PCR, the TCRdb table keeps only in-frame clones and is missing some. The data contain about 140,000 clones, about four fifths of them singletons. The specimen was peripheral blood. These receptor sequences come from a man at least 80 years old with acute or convalescent COVID-19. The CDR3 runs from the conserved cysteine through the conserved F or W. The D gene is left open where the match is weak. The size entry is marked missing in some rows and otherwise reads once, few, many or a size class.

>TRBV5-1|-|TRBJ1-1|-
TGCGCCAGCAGCCCAGCGGGGGACACTGAAGCTTTCTTT
CASSPAGDTEAFF
>TRBV7-2|-|TRBJ2-5|-
TGTGCCAGCAGCTTTGACAGGCAGTCAGAGACCCAGTACTTC
CASSFDRQSETQYF
>TRBV15|few|TRBJ2-3|-
TGTGCCACCAGACAAGGACAGATCACAGATACGCAGTATTTT
CATRQGQITDTQYF
>TRBV5-6|-|TRBJ1-4|TRBD1
TGTGCCAGCAGCTCAACAGGGGGCTGGGAAAAACTGTTTTTT
CASSSTGGWEKLFF
>TRBV5-1|-|TRBJ1-2|-
TGCGCCAGCAGCACAGGAGATATCTCCACCTATGGCTACACCTTC
CASSTGDISTYGYTF
>TRBV7-3|few|TRBJ2-3|-
TGTGCCAGCAGCGAAACATTCGCAGATACGCAGTATTTT
CASSETFADTQYF
>TRBV14|-|TRBJ2-2|-
TGTGCCAGCAGCTTACAGACGTCCGCCGGGGAGCTGTTTTTT
CASSLQTSAGELFF
>TRBV5-6|once|TRBJ2-2|-
TGTGCCAGCAGCTCCTCCGGGACAAATTTTGGTTTGGCCGGGGAGCTGTTTTTT
CASSSSGTNFGLAGELFF
>TRBV7-2|-|TRBJ1-1|-
TGTGCCAGCAGCCCACAATGGAACACTGAAGCTTTCTTT
CASSPQWNTEAFF
>TRBV19|-|TRBJ1-5|-
TGTGCCAGTAGTACCACGGGAAGCAATCAGCCCCAGCATTTT
CASSTTGSNQPQHF
>TRBV28|many|TRBJ1-2|-
TGTGCCAGCAGTTCACCCAGTCCTACGGGGAACTATGGCTACACCTTC
CASSSPSPTGNYGYTF
>TRBV7-2|-|TRBJ1-3|-
TGTGCCAGCAGCTTCCCGGGGTCGGGAAACACCATATATTTT
CASSFPGSGNTIYF
>TRBV3-1/TRBV3-2|once|TRBJ2-5|-
TGTGCCAGCAGCCAAGGGCGGGGGCTGCAGGCCCAGTACTTC
CASSQGRGLQAQYF
>TRBV12-3/TRBV12-4|-|TRBJ1-3|TRBD1
TGTGCCAGCACCCCGACAGGGCGAAACACCATATATTTT
CASTPTGRNTIYF
>TRBV10-3|-|TRBJ1-5|-
TGTGCCATCAGTGAGGTCGGAGGGGTCAATCAGCCCCAGCATTTT
CAISEVGGVNQPQHF
>TRBV11-2|-|TRBJ1-1|-
TGTGCCAGCAGCGCTACGGGGGTTGGGAGTAGGACTGAAGCTTTCTTT
CASSATGVGSRTEAFF
>TRBV11-2|-|TRBJ2-3|-
TGTGCCAGCAGCTACGACTTGGATACGCAGTATTTT
CASSYDLDTQYF
>TRBV20-1|once|TRBJ1-6|TRBD1
TGCAGTGCTAGTGCTGGACAGGGAAATTCACCCCTCCACTTT
CSASAGQGNSPLHF
>TRBV28|-|TRBJ1-1|-
TGTGCCAGCAGTTCAGGACAGACGAACACTGAAGCTTTCTTT
CASSSGQTNTEAFF
>TRBV4-1|-|TRBJ2-5|-
TGCGCCAGCAGCCAAGTTCCGGCAGGTTTGAGAGAGACCCAGTACTTC
CASSQVPAGLRETQYF
>TRBV7-6|-|TRBJ1-1|TRBD1
TGTGCCAGCAGCTCACGGGACAGGGGGACCCGGGGACTTGAAGCTTTCTTT
CASSSRDRGTRGLEAFF
>TRBV9|-|TRBJ2-1|TRBD2
TGTGCCAGCAGCCAGGGTGCGGGGGGCCCCGGAACGAATGAGCAGTTCTTC
CASSQGAGGPGTNEQFF
>TRBV19|-|TRBJ2-7|TRBD2
TGTGCCAGTAGTATCGGGGCTAGCGGGGGATCTTACGAGCAGTACTTC
CASSIGASGGSYEQYF
>TRBV7-9|once|TRBJ1-1|-
TGTGCCAGCAGCGTAGAGAGGGTGGGGACTGAAGCTTTCTTT
CASSVERVGTEAFF
>TRBV7-9|-|TRBJ2-7|TRBD1
TGTGCCAGCAGCTCCAATTTTTTAGGACAGGGATTCGTCTACGAGCAGTACTTC
CASSSNFLGQGFVYEQYF
>TRBV6-1|-|TRBJ1-2|-
TGTGCCAGCAGTGAAAACCGGAACTATGGCTACACCTTC
CASSENRNYGYTF
>TRBV7-3|-|TRBJ1-1|-
TGTGCCAGCAGCTTAGGAACAGGCCTCACTGAAGCTTTCTTT
CASSLGTGLTEAFF
>TRBV7-8|-|TRBJ2-5|-
TGTGCCAGCAGCTTATCGACAGCGTCGCGGGAGACCCAGTACTTC
CASSLSTASRETQYF
>TRBV5-1|-|TRBJ1-1|-
TGCGCCAGCAGCTTGGCCGTCCCAGGGGCCCTGAACACTGAAGCTTTCTTT
CASSLAVPGALNTEAFF
>TRBV7-2|-|TRBJ1-3|-
TGTGCCAGCAGCTTAAGAGGGTCTGGAAACACCATATATTTT
CASSLRGSGNTIYF
>TRBV13|-|TRBJ1-1|-
TGTGCCAGCAGTCCACAGTCCTTGAACACTGAAGCTTTCTTT
CASSPQSLNTEAFF
>TRBV19|-|TRBJ1-5|-
TGTGCCAGTAGTATAGATCTGGATGCAGGTAGCAATCAGCCCCAGCATTTT
CASSIDLDAGSNQPQHF
>TRBV7-3|-|TRBJ2-6|TRBD1
TGTGCCAGCAGCGTACAGGGGACAGACTCTGGGGCCAACGTCCTGACTTTC
CASSVQGTDSGANVLTF
>TRBV29-1|-|TRBJ2-7|TRBD1
TGCAGCGCATCGGGACAGGGCCCCCTCGAGCAGTACTTC
CSASGQGPLEQYF
>TRBV28|-|TRBJ1-2|TRBD1
TGTGCCACCTATACACAGGGGGCAGGGAGTGGCTACACCTTC
CATYTQGAGSGYTF
>TRBV6-6|-|TRBJ1-6|-
TGTGCCAGCAGTCATGCCGAGGGACCCCTCCACTTT
CASSHAEGPLHF
>TRBV21-1|-|TRBJ2-1|-
TGTGCCAGCAGCAAACGCCGGGGAGGTGAGCAGTTCTTC
CASSKRRGGEQFF
>TRBV2|-|TRBJ1-5|TRBD1
TGTGCCAGCACCGTACAGGGGGCGAGTCAGCCCCAGCATTTT
CASTVQGASQPQHF
>TRBV19|-|TRBJ2-4|TRBD2
TGTGCCAGTACCACACTAGCGGGTGGAGCCAAAAACATTCAGTACTTC
CASTTLAGGAKNIQYF
>TRBV7-2|-|TRBJ2-1|TRBD2
TGTGCCAGCAGCACCGGGACTAACTACAATGAGCAGTTCTTC
CASSTGTNYNEQFF
>TRBV11-3|-|TRBJ2-2|TRBD2
TGTGCCAGCAGCCGGGGGGGGACCTCCAACACCGGGGAGCTGTTTTTT
CASSRGGTSNTGELFF
>TRBV7-2|-|TRBJ2-7|TRBD1
TGTGCCAGCAGCTTAGAAGGGACAGGGACCTACGAGCAGTACTTC
CASSLEGTGTYEQYF
>TRBV4-3|-|TRBJ1-1|-
TGCGCCAGCAGCCAAGACTTCGTAACTGAAGCTTTCTTT
CASSQDFVTEAFF
>TRBV7-8|-|TRBJ2-1|TRBD1
TGTGCCAGCAGCAAGGGACAGGGGGCCTACAATGAGCAGTTCTTC
CASSKGQGAYNEQFF
>TRBV18|once|TRBJ1-6|TRBD1
TGTGCCAGCTCACCAAAGGGGGCTGGAGGGGAGTCACCCCTCCACTTT
CASSPKGAGGESPLHF
>TRBV18|-|TRBJ1-2|-
TGTGCCAGCTCACCCGACTTTACAAACTATGGCTACACCTTC
CASSPDFTNYGYTF
>TRBV12-3/TRBV12-4|once|TRBJ2-1|-
TGTGCCAGCACCTCCGGGGATGAGCAGTTCTTC
CASTSGDEQFF
>TRBV5-6|-|TRBJ2-5|TRBD1
TGTGCCAGCAGCCCGGGACAGCCCGGGGAGACCCAGTACTTC
CASSPGQPGETQYF
>TRBV3-1/TRBV3-2|-|TRBJ2-5|TRBD1
TGTGCCAGCAGCCAAGATCCCGGGACAGGGGTCGGGACCCAGTACTTC
CASSQDPGTGVGTQYF
>TRBV5-1|-|TRBJ1-2|-
TGCGCCAGCAGCTTGAATCGGGATAACTATGGCTACACCTTC
CASSLNRDNYGYTF
>TRBV4-2|-|TRBJ1-3|-
TGTGCCAGCAGCCAAGAACCCCTAATCAACCCCTCTGGAAACACCATATATTTT
CASSQEPLINPSGNTIYF
>TRBV7-8|-|TRBJ2-3|-
TGTGCCAGCAGCCCCGCGAGGGATACGCAGTATTTT
CASSPARDTQYF
>TRBV2|-|TRBJ2-1|-
TGTGCCAGCATGGCCCGAAGACTCTCCTACAATGAGCAGTTCTTC
CASMARRLSYNEQFF
>TRBV7-2|once|TRBJ2-7|-
TGTGCCAGCAGCTTAGGCAGATTTTACGAGCAGTACTTC
CASSLGRFYEQYF
>TRBV19|-|TRBJ1-2|TRBD1
TGTGCCAGCCTAGACAGGGATCGGGCTGGCTACACCTTC
CASLDRDRAGYTF